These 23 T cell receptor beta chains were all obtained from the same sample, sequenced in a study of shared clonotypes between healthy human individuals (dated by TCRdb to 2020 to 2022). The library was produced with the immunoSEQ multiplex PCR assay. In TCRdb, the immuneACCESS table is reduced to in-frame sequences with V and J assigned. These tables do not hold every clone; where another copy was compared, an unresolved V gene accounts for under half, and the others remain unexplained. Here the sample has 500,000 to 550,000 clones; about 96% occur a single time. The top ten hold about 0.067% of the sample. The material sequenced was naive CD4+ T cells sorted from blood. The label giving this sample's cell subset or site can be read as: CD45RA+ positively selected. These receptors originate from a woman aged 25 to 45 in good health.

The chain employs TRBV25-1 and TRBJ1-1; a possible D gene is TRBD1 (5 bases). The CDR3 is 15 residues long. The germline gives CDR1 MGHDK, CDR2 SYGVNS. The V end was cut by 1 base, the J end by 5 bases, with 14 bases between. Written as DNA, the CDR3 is TGTGCCAGCAGTGAATCCCGGGGACTGGGAACTGAAGCTTTCTTT. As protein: CASSESRGLGTEAFF.

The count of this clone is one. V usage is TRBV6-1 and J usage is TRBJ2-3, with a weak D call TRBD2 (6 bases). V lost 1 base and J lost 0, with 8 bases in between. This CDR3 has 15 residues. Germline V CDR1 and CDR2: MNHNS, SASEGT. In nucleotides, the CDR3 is TGTGCCAGCAGTGAAGTAGCGGAGAGCACAGATACGCAGTATTTT. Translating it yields CASSEVAESTDTQYF.

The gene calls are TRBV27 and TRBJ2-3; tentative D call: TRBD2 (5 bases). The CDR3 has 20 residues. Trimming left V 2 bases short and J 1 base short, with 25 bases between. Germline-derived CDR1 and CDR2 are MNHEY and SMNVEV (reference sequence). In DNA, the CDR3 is TGTGCCAGCAGTTTAAGGGCTACTAGTAGCCGCGCTTTTGGCACAGATACGCAGTATTTT. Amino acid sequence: CASSLRATSSRAFGTDTQYF.

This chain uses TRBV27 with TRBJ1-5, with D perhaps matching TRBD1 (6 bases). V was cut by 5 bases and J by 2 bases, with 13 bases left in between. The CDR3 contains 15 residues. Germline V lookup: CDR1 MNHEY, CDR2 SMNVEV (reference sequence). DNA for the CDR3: TGTGCCAGCAGTAGGGGAGGGGGTGGCAATCAGCCCCAGCATTTT. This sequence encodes CASSRGGGGNQPQHF.

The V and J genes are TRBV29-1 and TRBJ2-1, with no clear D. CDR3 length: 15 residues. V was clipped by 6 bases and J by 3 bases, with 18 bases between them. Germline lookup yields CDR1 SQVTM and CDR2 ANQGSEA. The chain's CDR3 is CSVDYSVVSYNEQFF. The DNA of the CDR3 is TGCAGCGTGGATTACAGCGTTGTAAGCTACAATGAGCAGTTCTTC.

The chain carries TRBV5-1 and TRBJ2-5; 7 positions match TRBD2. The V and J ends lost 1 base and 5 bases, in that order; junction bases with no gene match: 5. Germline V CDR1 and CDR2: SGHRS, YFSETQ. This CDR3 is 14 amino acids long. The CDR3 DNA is TGCGCCAGCAGCTTGTATTCTAGCGGCGAGACCCAGTACTTC. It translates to CASSLYSSGETQYF.

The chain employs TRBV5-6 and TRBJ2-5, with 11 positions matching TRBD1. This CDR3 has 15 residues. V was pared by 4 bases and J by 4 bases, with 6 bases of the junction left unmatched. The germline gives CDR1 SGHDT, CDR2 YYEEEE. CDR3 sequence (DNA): TGTGCCAGCAGCACCGGACAGGGGGCGGGAGAGACCCAGTACTTC. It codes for CASSTGQGAGETQYF.

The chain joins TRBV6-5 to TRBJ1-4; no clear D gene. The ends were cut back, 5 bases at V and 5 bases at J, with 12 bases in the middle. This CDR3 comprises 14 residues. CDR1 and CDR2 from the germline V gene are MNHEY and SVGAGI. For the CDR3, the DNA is TGTGCCAGCAGTAAAACGGGGATAAATGAAAAACTGTTTTTT. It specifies CASSKTGINEKLFF.

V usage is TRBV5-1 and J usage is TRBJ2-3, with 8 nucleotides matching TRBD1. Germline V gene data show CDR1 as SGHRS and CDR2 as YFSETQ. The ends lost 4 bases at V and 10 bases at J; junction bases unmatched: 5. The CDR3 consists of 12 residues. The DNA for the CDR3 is TGCGCCAGCAGCCAGGACAGGGAGGCGCAGTATTTT. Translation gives CASSQDREAQYF.

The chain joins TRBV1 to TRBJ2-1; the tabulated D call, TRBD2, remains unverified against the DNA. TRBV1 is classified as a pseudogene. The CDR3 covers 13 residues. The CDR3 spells CTSSQESYNEQFF. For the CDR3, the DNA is TGCACCAGCAGCCAAGAGAGCTACAATGAGCAGTTCTTC.

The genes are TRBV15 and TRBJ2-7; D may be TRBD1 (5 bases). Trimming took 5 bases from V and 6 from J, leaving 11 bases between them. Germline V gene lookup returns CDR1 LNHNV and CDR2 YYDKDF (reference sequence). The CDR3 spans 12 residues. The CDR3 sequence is CATSYDRFEQYF. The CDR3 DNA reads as TGTGCCACCAGCTACGACAGATTCGAGCAGTACTTC.

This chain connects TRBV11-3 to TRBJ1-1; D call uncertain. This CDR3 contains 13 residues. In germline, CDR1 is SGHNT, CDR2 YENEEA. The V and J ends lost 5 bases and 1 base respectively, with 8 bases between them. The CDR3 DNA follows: TGTGCCAGCAGCAAACAGCGGAACACTGAAGCTTTCTTT. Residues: CASSKQRNTEAFF.

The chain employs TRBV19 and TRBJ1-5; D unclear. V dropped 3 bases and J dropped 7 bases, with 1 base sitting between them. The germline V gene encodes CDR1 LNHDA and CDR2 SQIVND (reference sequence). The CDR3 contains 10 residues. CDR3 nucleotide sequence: TGTGCCAGTAGTATGCAGCCCCAGCATTTT. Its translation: CASSMQPQHF.

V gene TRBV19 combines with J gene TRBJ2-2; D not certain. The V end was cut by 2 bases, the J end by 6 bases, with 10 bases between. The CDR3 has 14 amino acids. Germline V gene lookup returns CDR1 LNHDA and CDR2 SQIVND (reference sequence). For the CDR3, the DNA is TGTGCCAGTAGTATAAGGGTTGGCTCCGGGGAGCTGTTTTTT. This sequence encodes CASSIRVGSGELFF.

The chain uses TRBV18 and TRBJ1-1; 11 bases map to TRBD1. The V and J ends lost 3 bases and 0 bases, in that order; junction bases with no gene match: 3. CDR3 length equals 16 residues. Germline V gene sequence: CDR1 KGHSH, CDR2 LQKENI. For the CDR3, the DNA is TGTGCCAGCTCACCGTGGGACAGGGGGATGAACACTGAAGCTTTCTTT. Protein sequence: CASSPWDRGMNTEAFF.

CDR3 in amino acids: CASSLRLAEQFF. Here the CDR3 DNA reads TGTGCCAGCAGCCTTAGACTGGCTGAGCAGTTCTTC. The chain recombines TRBV7-2 with TRBJ2-1; D uncertain. The V gene lost 5 bases and the J gene lost 9 bases, with 11 bases spanning the gap. This CDR3 has 12 residues. Germline CDR1 is SGHTA and CDR2 is FQGNSA.

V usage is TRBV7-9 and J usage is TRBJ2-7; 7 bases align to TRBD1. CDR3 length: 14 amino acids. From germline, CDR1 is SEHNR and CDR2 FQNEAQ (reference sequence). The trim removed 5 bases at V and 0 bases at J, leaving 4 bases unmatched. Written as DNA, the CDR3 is TGTGCCAGCAGCGCCTGGACAGGCTCCTACGAGCAGTACTTC. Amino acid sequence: CASSAWTGSYEQYF.

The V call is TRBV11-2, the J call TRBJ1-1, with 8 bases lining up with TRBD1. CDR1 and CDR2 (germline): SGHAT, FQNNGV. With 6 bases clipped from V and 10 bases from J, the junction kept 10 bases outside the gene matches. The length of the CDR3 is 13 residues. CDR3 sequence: CASRTIGQGVAFF. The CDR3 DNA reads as TGTGCCAGCAGAACGATCGGACAGGGAGTAGCTTTCTTT. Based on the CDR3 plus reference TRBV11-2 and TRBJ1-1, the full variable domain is EAGVAQSPRYKIIEKRQSVAFWCNPISGHATLYWYQQILGQGPKLLIQFQNNGVVDDSQLPKDRFSAERLKGVDSTLKIQPAKLEDSAVYLCASRTIGQGVAFFGQGTRLTVV.

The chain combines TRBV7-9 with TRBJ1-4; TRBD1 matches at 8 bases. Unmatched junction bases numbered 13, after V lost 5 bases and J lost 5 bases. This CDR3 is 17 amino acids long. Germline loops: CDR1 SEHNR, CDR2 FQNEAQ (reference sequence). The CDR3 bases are TGTGCCAGCAGCCCGAGGCTGACAGGGGATGGCAATGAAAAACTGTTTTTT. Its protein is CASSPRLTGDGNEKLFF.

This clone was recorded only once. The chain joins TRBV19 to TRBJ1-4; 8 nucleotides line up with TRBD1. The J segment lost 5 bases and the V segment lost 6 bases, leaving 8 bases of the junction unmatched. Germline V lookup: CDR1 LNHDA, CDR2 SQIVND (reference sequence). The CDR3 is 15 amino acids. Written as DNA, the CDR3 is TGTGCCAGTAGCCCAGGGGGCGGGACAAATGAAAAACTGTTTTTT. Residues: CASSPGGGTNEKLFF.

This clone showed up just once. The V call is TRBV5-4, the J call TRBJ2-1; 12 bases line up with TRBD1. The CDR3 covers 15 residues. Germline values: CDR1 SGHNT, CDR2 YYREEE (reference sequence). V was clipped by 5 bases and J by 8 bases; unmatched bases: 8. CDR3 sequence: CASSRRDRGLDEQFF. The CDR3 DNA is TGTGCCAGCAGTCGTCGGGACAGGGGGCTGGATGAGCAGTTCTTC.

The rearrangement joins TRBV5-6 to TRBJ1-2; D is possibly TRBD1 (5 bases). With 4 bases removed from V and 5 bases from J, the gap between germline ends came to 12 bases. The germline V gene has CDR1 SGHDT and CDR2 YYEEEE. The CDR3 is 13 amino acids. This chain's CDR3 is CASSPTELYGYTF. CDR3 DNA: TGTGCCAGCAGCCCGACAGAATTATATGGCTACACCTTC.

The CDR3: CASSYPTGETQYF. The CDR3 bases are TGTGCCAGCAGTTACCCGACAGGGGAGACCCAGTACTTC. J is TRBJ2-5 and V is TRBV6-6, with 7 bases that match TRBD1. CDR3 length: 13 amino acids. The trim removed 2 bases at V and 5 bases at J, leaving 2 bases unmatched. CDR1 and CDR2 from the germline V gene are MNHNY and SVGAGI (reference sequence).